Below, 28 T cell receptor beta chains from the same sample are listed, as sequenced in a study of blood T cell repertoires in COVID-19. Clones were sequenced by immunoSEQ multiplex PCR, and TCRdb holds only the in-frame ones, with some missing. The repertoire holds some 94,000 clones, with about two thirds as singletons. Specimen: peripheral blood. These receptors originate from a woman in her sixties or seventies in a cohort sampled during active or convalescent COVID-19.

This clone appeared once. The chain has TRBV4-1 and TRBJ1-5; D is perhaps TRBD1 (6 bases). CDR3 length equals 17 residues. V was shortened by 1 base and J by 5 bases, with 18 bases between the two germline ends. CDR1 MGHRA and CDR2 YSYEKL come from the germline V gene. CDR3 DNA: TGCGCCAGCAGCCAAGTTCCCCGGGGGGGGGCGGATCAGCCCCAGCATTTT. Protein sequence: CASSQVPRGGADQPQHF.

The genes are TRBV6-2 or TRBV6-3 and TRBJ1-5; a possible D gene is TRBD1 (5 bases). The CDR3 consists of 13 residues. Trimming took 6 bases from V and 2 from J, leaving 8 bases between them. Looked up from germline, CDR1 is MNHEY and CDR2 is SVGEGT. In DNA form, the CDR3 reads TGTGCCAGCAGCCTACAGGGCAATCAGCCCCAGCATTTT. Translated, it gives CASSLQGNQPQHF.

The table lists this clone with a count of one. V is TRBV28 and J is TRBJ1-1, with a weak D call TRBD1 (5 bases). There are 15 residues in the CDR3. Trimming took off 3 bases at V and 5 bases at J, with 16 bases between the two ends. Germline assignment: CDR1 MDHEN and CDR2 SYDVKM. The CDR3 nucleotides read TGTGCCAGCAGTTTCTCCCTCGGGGGTGGGACTGAAGCTTTCTTT. It yields the protein CASSFSLGGGTEAFF.

The chain couples TRBV6-2 or TRBV6-3 to TRBJ2-7; 13 bases agree with TRBD2. The CDR3 is 17 residues long. Germline-derived CDR1 and CDR2 are MNHEY and SVGEGT. The junction had 9 bases not matched to a gene; V was cut back by 4 bases and J by 3 bases. CDR3 bases: TGTGCCAGCAGTTCCACCCTGGGACTAGCGGGGATCTACGAGCAGTACTTC. Translation gives CASSSTLGLAGIYEQYF.

This chain uses TRBV4-1 with TRBJ2-2, with 7 bases matching TRBD1. The CDR3 runs 17 residues. The V and J ends lost 2 bases and 10 bases, in that order; junction bases with no gene match: 16. Germline V gene lookup returns CDR1 MGHRA and CDR2 YSYEKL. CDR3 residues: CASSQSRFQTGYAELFF. Written as DNA, the CDR3 is TGCGCCAGCAGCCAATCACGCTTTCAGACAGGGTATGCGGAGCTGTTTTTT.

This clone was counted a single time. The V gene is TRBV4-2, the J gene TRBJ2-7; possible D gene TRBD2, 5 bases. In germline, CDR1 is LGHNA, CDR2 YNFKEQ. Trimming left V 4 bases short and J 0 bases short, with 19 bases between. This CDR3 contains 17 residues. This CDR3 reads CASSPGPSLGSSYEQYF. DNA for the CDR3: TGTGCCAGCAGCCCAGGACCATCCCTTGGGAGCTCCTACGAGCAGTACTTC.

A few counts support this clone. J is TRBJ1-6 and V is TRBV6-6; 10 bases are shared with TRBD1. Per germline, CDR1 MNHNY and CDR2 SVGAGI (reference sequence). The V gene end was trimmed by 4 bases and the J gene end by 0 bases; junction bases not matched to a gene: 0. The CDR3 sequence is 16 residues long. This CDR3 reads CASSWDRGSYNSPLHF. The CDR3 DNA sequence: TGTGCCAGCAGTTGGGACAGGGGCTCCTATAATTCACCCCTCCACTTT.

This clone came up a few times. The V and J genes are TRBV2 and TRBJ2-5; possibly TRBD1 for D (6 bases). The CDR3 totals 14 residues. V was pared by 6 bases and J by 0 bases, with 11 bases between. CDR1 and CDR2 (germline): SNHLY, FYNNEI. The CDR3 nucleotides read TGTGCCAGCAGCGAAACAGGGTACCAAGAGACCCAGTACTTC. Translated, it gives CASSETGYQETQYF.

This chain links TRBV4-1 with TRBJ2-3; no clear D. The CDR3 is made up of 13 amino acids. Trimming removed 4 bases at V and 1 base at J, with 6 bases between. The V gene's germline CDR1 is MGHRA and CDR2 YSYEKL. The CDR3 loop is CASSLPGTDTQYF. Here the CDR3 DNA reads TGCGCCAGCAGCCTCCCCGGCACAGATACGCAGTATTTT.

This clone came up a few times. The chain recombines TRBV7-9 with TRBJ2-7; D may be TRBD1 (6 bases). This CDR3 is 11 amino acids long. Germline CDR1 is SEHNR and CDR2 is FQNEAQ (reference sequence). V was pared by 8 bases and J by 5 bases, with 10 bases between. The DNA for the CDR3 is TGTGCCAGCGGTAGGACAGACGAGCAGTACTTC. It is translated as CASGRTDEQYF.

The rearrangement uses TRBV9 and TRBJ2-7; TRBD2 matches 13 bases. This CDR3 comprises 18 residues. Germline CDR1 is SGDLS and CDR2 is YYNGEE. The V and J ends lost 0 bases and 7 bases, in that order; junction bases with no gene match: 13. For the CDR3, the DNA is TGTGCCAGCAGCGTAGGGGGGACTAGCGGGGCAAACCTTCGTGAGCAGTACTTC. Protein: CASSVGGTSGANLREQYF.

The chain is built from TRBV27 and TRBJ1-5, with D perhaps matching TRBD1 (5 bases). The CDR3 length is 16 residues. The germline CDR1 and CDR2 sequences are MNHEY and SMNVEV (reference sequence). Trimming left V 5 bases short and J 2 bases short, with 16 bases between. CDR3 nucleotide sequence: TGTGCCAGCAGTGCCTCGGGTGTGGGGCGCAATCAGCCCCAGCATTTT. This gives the protein CASSASGVGRNQPQHF.

V usage is TRBV6-6 and J usage is TRBJ2-7; no clear D gene. V was shortened by 5 bases and J by 3 bases, with 11 bases between the two germline ends. Germline assignment: CDR1 MNHNY and CDR2 SVGAGI (reference sequence). The CDR3 runs 13 residues. The CDR3 DNA sequence: TGTGCCAGCAGTCATCAGGTGGGCTACGAGCAGTACTTC. Translated, it gives CASSHQVGYEQYF.

The J gene is TRBJ2-3, the V gene TRBV7-9; TRBD2 aligns across 12 bases. Germline V lookup: CDR1 SEHNR, CDR2 FQNEAQ (reference sequence). This CDR3 contains 16 residues. V dropped 3 bases and J dropped 2; count of bases not matched to a gene: 3. CDR3 residues: CASSFLAGGFTDTQYF. As DNA, the CDR3 is TGTGCCAGCAGCTTCCTAGCGGGGGGGTTCACAGATACGCAGTATTTT.

The chain couples TRBV29-1 to TRBJ2-1, with no clear D. Germline V gene data show CDR1 as SQVTM and CDR2 as ANQGSEA. V was trimmed by 4 bases and J by 0 bases, leaving 10 bases between them. This CDR3 region has 14 residues. The CDR3: CSVGKASSYNEQFF. DNA for the CDR3: TGCAGCGTTGGTAAAGCAAGCTCCTACAATGAGCAGTTCTTC.

The rearrangement joins TRBV7-3 to TRBJ2-1, with 7 nucleotides matching TRBD1. Germline CDR1 reads SGHTA; CDR2 reads FQGTGA. V shed 5 bases and J 5 bases; nucleotides not matched to a gene: 9. The CDR3 covers 15 residues. The CDR3 sequence: CASSPRGPLHNEQFF. Written as DNA, the CDR3 is TGTGCCAGCAGCCCAAGGGGGCCCCTCCACAATGAGCAGTTCTTC.

The chain joins TRBV5-1 to TRBJ2-2; 9 nucleotides align to TRBD2. Germline V gene sequence: CDR1 SGHRS, CDR2 YFSETQ. The trim removed 4 bases at V and 4 bases at J, leaving 2 bases unmatched. The CDR3 is made up of 14 amino acids. The CDR3 sequence: CASSLAGSTGELFF. In nucleotides, the CDR3 is TGCGCCAGCAGCCTAGCGGGGAGCACCGGGGAGCTGTTTTTT.

This clone was counted a few times. This chain joins TRBV6-5 and TRBJ1-3; unclear D gene. V lost 5 bases, J lost 0 bases, and 11 bases lay in between. CDR1 and CDR2 (germline): MNHEY, SVGAGI. This CDR3 is 15 amino acids long. In nucleotides, the CDR3 is TGTGCCAGCAGTCCGGGGTCTTACTCTGGAAACACCATATATTTT. Residues: CASSPGSYSGNTIYF.

The gene calls are TRBV20-1 and TRBJ2-5, with 7 positions matching TRBD2. The germline V gene encodes CDR1 DFQATT and CDR2 SNEGSKA (reference sequence). Germline trimming cut 3 bases from V and 1 base from J; bases unmatched to any gene: 8. This CDR3 has 15 residues. The CDR3 loop is CSASSRGGGQETQYF. The CDR3 region has the DNA TGCAGTGCTAGTTCCAGAGGCGGGGGCCAAGAGACCCAGTACTTC.

The chain couples TRBV4-1 to TRBJ1-6; D is unclear. Germline assignment: CDR1 MGHRA and CDR2 YSYEKL. V was cut by 0 bases and J by 3 bases, with 9 bases left in between. The CDR3 loop spans 16 amino acids. CDR3 region: CASSQDSGFYNSPLHF. The CDR3 DNA follows: TGCGCCAGCAGCCAAGATTCCGGGTTCTATAATTCACCCCTCCACTTT.

This clone was found a few times. The chain recombines TRBV19 with TRBJ1-5; TRBD1 matches 8 bases. The CDR3 sequence is 14 residues long. CDR1 is LNHDA, CDR2 SQIVND, per germline (reference sequence). Trimming cost V 8 bases and J 0 bases; bases outside gene matches: 3. The CDR3 sequence: CASGQGHSNQPQHF. CDR3 sequence (DNA): TGTGCCAGTGGACAGGGCCATAGCAATCAGCCCCAGCATTTT.

The rearrangement uses TRBV7-3 and TRBJ2-2, with TRBD1 as a possible D gene (5 bases). Trimming removed 5 bases from V and 4 bases from J, with 17 bases in between. The CDR3 is 16 residues long. Germline V lookup: CDR1 SGHTA, CDR2 FQGTGA. Here the CDR3 reads CASSPTGSLGTGELFF. CDR3 bases: TGTGCCAGCAGCCCCACAGGAAGTCTGGGCACCGGGGAGCTGTTTTTT. Full variable domain (missing parts from reference TRBV7-3 and TRBJ2-2): GAGVSQTPSNKVTEKGKYVELRCDPISGHTALYWYRQSLGQGPEFLIYFQGTGAADDSGLPNDRFFAVRPEGSVSTLKIQRTERGDSAVYLCASSPTGSLGTGELFFGEGSRLTVL.

This chain links TRBV30 with TRBJ1-6; 7 positions match TRBD1. This CDR3 region has 15 residues. The germline gives CDR1 GTSNPN, CDR2 SVGIG (reference sequence). J was trimmed by 5 bases and V by 1 base; bases with no gene match: 5. DNA for the CDR3: TGTGCCTGGAGTGCCGACAGGGTCCATAATTCACCCCTCCACTTT. It encodes CAWSADRVHNSPLHF.

The genes are TRBV3-1 (or the pseudogene TRBV3-2) and TRBJ1-2; no reliable D call. Trimming left V 1 base short and J 5 bases short, with 11 bases between. This CDR3 contains 14 residues. From germline, CDR1 is LGHDT and CDR2 YNNKEL (reference sequence). The chain's CDR3 is CASSQGEGRYGYTF. DNA of the CDR3: TGTGCCAGCAGCCAAGGTGAGGGCAGGTATGGCTACACCTTC.

V usage is TRBV5-1 and J usage is TRBJ1-2; D possibly corresponds to TRBD1 (5 bases). Trimming took 0 bases from V and 5 from J, leaving 8 bases between them. The CDR3 contains 13 residues. The germline V gene has CDR1 SGHRS and CDR2 YFSETQ. The CDR3 bases are TGCGCCAGCAGCTTGGGACAGACGTATGGCTACACCTTC. Residues: CASSLGQTYGYTF.

This clone came up once. The rearrangement uses TRBV28 and TRBJ2-7, with TRBD2 identical over 8 bases. The junction had 14 bases not matched to a gene; V was cut back by 5 bases and J by 5 bases. Germline V gene sequence: CDR1 MDHEN, CDR2 SYDVKM. The CDR3 spans 16 residues. The DNA of the CDR3 is TGTGCCAGCAGTGAACCTCGGGGGGGCAGTAGGCACGAGCAGTACTTC. Translating it yields CASSEPRGGSRHEQYF. Together with reference TRBV28 and TRBJ2-7, the CDR3 gives the full variable domain: DVKVTQSSRYLVKRTGEKVFLECVQDMDHENMFWYRQDPGLGLRLIYFSYDVKMKEKGDIPEGYSVSREKKERFSLILESASTNQTSMYLCASSEPRGGSRHEQYFGPGTRLTVT.

The V and J genes are TRBV9 and TRBJ1-2, with 10 bases identical to TRBD1. The CDR3 extends over 15 amino acids. V trimming: 3 bases; J trimming: 8 bases; junction bases outside the gene matches: 10. CDR1 is SGDLS, CDR2 YYNGEE, per germline. In nucleotides, the CDR3 is TGTGCCAGCAGCGACAAGACAGGGGGCGGCGGGGGCTACACCTTC. Its protein is CASSDKTGGGGGYTF.

The CDR3 coding sequence is TGTGCCAGCAGCCAAGAGGGCAGGGGGCGCGATCAGCCCCAGCATTTT. Translation: CASSQEGRGRDQPQHF. The V call is TRBV3-1 (or the pseudogene TRBV3-2), the J call TRBJ1-5; 8 nucleotides line up with TRBD1. Germline values: CDR1 LGHDT, CDR2 YNNKEL (reference sequence). CDR3 length: 16 residues. The ends lost 0 bases at V and 5 bases at J; junction bases unmatched: 6.